This is a list of T cell receptor beta chains from one sample in a study of blood T cell repertoires in COVID-19. Produced via immunoSEQ multiplex PCR; TCRdb's table is partial and in-frame only. The data show around 40,000 clones, 75% to 90% seen once. The specimen sequenced was peripheral blood. These TCRs come from a man between 50 and 59 years old with active or convalescent COVID-19. CDR3s include the opening cysteine and the closing phenylalanine or tryptophan. The order of the fields is J gene, V gene, clone size, D gene, CDR3 DNA, CDR3 protein. A D gene is named only where the DNA matches it firmly. Not all rows give a size; the values are once, few, many and, for expanded clones, a class.

J gene: TRBJ1-2
V gene: TRBV4-2
clone size: .
D gene: .
CDR3 DNA: TGTGCCAGCAGCCCTCGAGCTAACTATGGCTACACCTTC
CDR3 protein: CASSPRANYGYTF

J gene: TRBJ1-2
V gene: TRBV7-2
clone size: .
D gene: .
CDR3 DNA: TGTGCCAGCAGCAACTACAACAATGGCTACACCTTC
CDR3 protein: CASSNYNNGYTF

J gene: TRBJ2-3
V gene: TRBV4-1
clone size: .
D gene: .
CDR3 DNA: TGCGCCAGCAGCCAAGATCCACACACCAGCACAGATACGCAGTATTTT
CDR3 protein: CASSQDPHTSTDTQYF

J gene: TRBJ1-6
V gene: TRBV5-8
clone size: .
D gene: .
CDR3 DNA: TGTGCCAGCAGCTTGGGTACAGGGCCGCGTTCACCCCTCCACTTT
CDR3 protein: CASSLGTGPRSPLHF

J gene: TRBJ1-1
V gene: TRBV28
clone size: .
D gene: TRBD1
CDR3 DNA: TGTGCCAGCACCCAGGACAGGACGAACACTGAAGCTTTCTTT
CDR3 protein: CASTQDRTNTEAFF

J gene: TRBJ1-1
V gene: TRBV4-1
clone size: .
D gene: .
CDR3 DNA: TGCGCCAGCAGCCAAGACGCCAGGGCGGCTGAAGCTTTCTTT
CDR3 protein: CASSQDARAAEAFF

J gene: TRBJ2-2
V gene: TRBV7-6
clone size: .
D gene: TRBD2
CDR3 DNA: TGTGCCAGCAGTTCGTCCGGGGGGGTAAACACCGGGGAGCTGTTTTTT
CDR3 protein: CASSSSGGVNTGELFF

J gene: TRBJ2-3
V gene: TRBV13
clone size: .
D gene: TRBD2
CDR3 DNA: TGTGCCAGCAGCCCGGTTAGGTCTCAGGCGGGAGAATGGCCTAGCACAGATACGCAGTATTTT
CDR3 protein: CASSPVRSQAGEWPSTDTQYF

J gene: TRBJ2-2
V gene: TRBV10-3
clone size: .
D gene: TRBD1
CDR3 DNA: TGTGCCATCACCGGACAGGGTCCCGGGGAGCTGTTTTTT
CDR3 protein: CAITGQGPGELFF

J gene: TRBJ2-3
V gene: TRBV6-1
clone size: .
D gene: .
CDR3 DNA: TGTGCCAGCAGTGAAGCGCTTGGTGGGCCCCCCACAGATACGCAGTATTTT
CDR3 protein: CASSEALGGPPTDTQYF

J gene: TRBJ2-6
V gene: TRBV28
clone size: .
D gene: .
CDR3 DNA: TGTGCCAGCACACTACTCAGGACAGCCCCTAGTTCTGGGGCCAACGTCCTGACTTTC
CDR3 protein: CASTLLRTAPSSGANVLTF

J gene: TRBJ1-4
V gene: TRBV4-1
clone size: .
D gene: .
CDR3 DNA: TGCGCCAGCAGCCAAGGGCAGGGAGGAGAAAAACTGTTTTTT
CDR3 protein: CASSQGQGGEKLFF

J gene: TRBJ1-6
V gene: TRBV19
clone size: .
D gene: TRBD1
CDR3 DNA: TGTGCCAGTAGATCCCCAGGGGGCAGCAATTCACCCCTCCACTTT
CDR3 protein: CASRSPGGSNSPLHF

J gene: TRBJ2-1
V gene: TRBV11-2
clone size: .
D gene: TRBD2
CDR3 DNA: TGTGCCAGCAGCTTGGGGGCGGGACTAGTTCAGTTCTTC
CDR3 protein: CASSLGAGLVQFF

J gene: TRBJ1-6
V gene: TRBV29-1
clone size: .
D gene: TRBD1
CDR3 DNA: TGCAGCGTCAGAGGGGGCGAAAATTCACCCCTCCACTTT
CDR3 protein: CSVRGGENSPLHF

J gene: TRBJ1-6
V gene: TRBV5-1
clone size: .
D gene: .
CDR3 DNA: TGCGCCAGCAGCTCCGAACCGGATTCACCCCTCCACTTT
CDR3 protein: CASSSEPDSPLHF

J gene: TRBJ1-6
V gene: TRBV7-9
clone size: .
D gene: .
CDR3 DNA: TGTGCCAGCAGCTTAGGAAGGGGGTATAATTCACCCCTCCACTTT
CDR3 protein: CASSLGRGYNSPLHF

J gene: TRBJ1-5
V gene: TRBV18
clone size: .
D gene: TRBD1
CDR3 DNA: TGTGCCAGCTCGCTGGGACAGGGGAATCAGCCCCAGCATTTT
CDR3 protein: CASSLGQGNQPQHF

J gene: TRBJ1-4
V gene: TRBV4-1
clone size: .
D gene: .
CDR3 DNA: TGCGCCAGCAGCCAGACGGGACCCTGGCGGGGGAATGAAAAACTGTTTTTT
CDR3 protein: CASSQTGPWRGNEKLFF

J gene: TRBJ1-6
V gene: TRBV25-1
clone size: .
D gene: TRBD1
CDR3 DNA: TGTGCCAGCAGTGCTGGGACAGGGGGGAATTCACCCCTCCACTTT
CDR3 protein: CASSAGTGGNSPLHF

J gene: TRBJ2-5
V gene: TRBV28
clone size: .
D gene: .
CDR3 DNA: TGTGCCAGCACCGGAGGGGATAAAGTCCAGACCCAGTACTTC
CDR3 protein: CASTGGDKVQTQYF

J gene: TRBJ2-5
V gene: TRBV5-8
clone size: .
D gene: .
CDR3 DNA: TGTGCCAGCAGCTTGGCGTTCGGCGGGCCCAGGGAGACCCAGTACTTC
CDR3 protein: CASSLAFGGPRETQYF

J gene: TRBJ1-1
V gene: TRBV5-1
clone size: .
D gene: TRBD1
CDR3 DNA: TGCGCCAGCAGCCCGACAGGGTTCACTGAAGCTTTCTTT
CDR3 protein: CASSPTGFTEAFF

J gene: TRBJ1-2
V gene: TRBV5-6
clone size: .
D gene: TRBD1
CDR3 DNA: TGTGCCAGCACTCTGGACAGGGTCGGAGGCTACACCTTC
CDR3 protein: CASTLDRVGGYTF

J gene: TRBJ2-3
V gene: TRBV9
clone size: .
D gene: .
CDR3 DNA: TGTGCCAGCAGCGACACTCCTAGGGATACGCAGTATTTT
CDR3 protein: CASSDTPRDTQYF

J gene: TRBJ2-3
V gene: TRBV2
clone size: .
D gene: .
CDR3 DNA: TGTGCCAGCATTCAGGGGACTATCACAGATACGCAGTATTTT
CDR3 protein: CASIQGTITDTQYF

J gene: TRBJ2-2
V gene: TRBV3-1/TRBV3-2
clone size: .
D gene: TRBD2
CDR3 DNA: TGTGCCAGCAGCCAAGTCTTGGGAAGCGGGAGTGTCGGGGAGCTGTTTTTT
CDR3 protein: CASSQVLGSGSVGELFF

J gene: TRBJ2-3
V gene: TRBV11-2
clone size: .
D gene: .
CDR3 DNA: TGTGCCAGCAGCTTAGGAGTACTCGCTACAGATACGCAGTATTTT
CDR3 protein: CASSLGVLATDTQYF

J gene: TRBJ1-2
V gene: TRBV28
clone size: .
D gene: .
CDR3 DNA: TGTGCCAGCAGTTCCCCCGGGGGGTACGACTATGGCTACACCTTC
CDR3 protein: CASSSPGGYDYGYTF

J gene: TRBJ2-1
V gene: TRBV5-1
clone size: .
D gene: TRBD2
CDR3 DNA: TGCGCCAGCAGCTTTGACGGGAGGGGCTACAATGAGCAGTTCTTC
CDR3 protein: CASSFDGRGYNEQFF

J gene: TRBJ1-1
V gene: TRBV2
clone size: .
D gene: .
CDR3 DNA: TGTGCCGGTGTTCGAGGAATGAACACTGAAGCTTTCTTT
CDR3 protein: CAGVRGMNTEAFF

J gene: TRBJ1-2
V gene: TRBV6-5
clone size: .
D gene: TRBD1
CDR3 DNA: TGTGCCAGCAGCGACAGGGGGCTTGACTATGGCTACACCTTC
CDR3 protein: CASSDRGLDYGYTF

J gene: TRBJ2-2
V gene: TRBV10-3
clone size: .
D gene: TRBD1
CDR3 DNA: TGTGCCATCAGCCGGACAGGGAAGGCCGGGGAGCTGTTTTTT
CDR3 protein: CAISRTGKAGELFF

J gene: TRBJ1-2
V gene: TRBV6-6
clone size: .
D gene: .
CDR3 DNA: TGTGCCAGCAGTTACTACGAAACGCTACAGGGAATTCGCTACACCTTC
CDR3 protein: CASSYYETLQGIRYTF

J gene: TRBJ2-3
V gene: TRBV7-6
clone size: .
D gene: TRBD2
CDR3 DNA: TGTGCCAGCAGCCCTCGTGCTAGCGGGACCACAGATACGCAGTATTTT
CDR3 protein: CASSPRASGTTDTQYF

J gene: TRBJ2-7
V gene: TRBV18
clone size: .
D gene: TRBD1
CDR3 DNA: TGTGCCAGCTCACTTTCGGGACAGGGCTACGAGCAGTACTTC
CDR3 protein: CASSLSGQGYEQYF

J gene: TRBJ2-3
V gene: TRBV2
clone size: once
D gene: TRBD2
CDR3 DNA: TGTGCCAGCAGGGGATCCACTAGCGGGGGGGCCTACACAGATACGCAGTATTTT
CDR3 protein: CASRGSTSGGAYTDTQYF

J gene: TRBJ1-5
V gene: TRBV6-5
clone size: .
D gene: .
CDR3 DNA: TGTGCCAGCAGCCCAGGGCGGATCAATCAGCCCCAGCATTTT
CDR3 protein: CASSPGRINQPQHF

J gene: TRBJ2-7
V gene: TRBV4-1
clone size: few
D gene: TRBD2
CDR3 DNA: TGCGCCAGCAGCCAAGATCGTTTAGCGGGAGGAATTAGGGACTTC
CDR3 protein: CASSQDRLAGGIRDF

J gene: TRBJ1-2
V gene: TRBV4-1
clone size: .
D gene: .
CDR3 DNA: TGCGCCAGCAGCCAACTCCCTATAGAGCCCTATGGCTACACCTTC
CDR3 protein: CASSQLPIEPYGYTF

J gene: TRBJ1-1
V gene: TRBV7-6
clone size: once
D gene: TRBD1
CDR3 DNA: TGTGCCAGCACCGGACAGGTGAACACTGAAGCTTTCTTT
CDR3 protein: CASTGQVNTEAFF

J gene: TRBJ1-3
V gene: TRBV30
clone size: .
D gene: .
CDR3 DNA: TGTGCCTGGAGCACCCTCAGGACAGCAGGAAACACCATATATTTT
CDR3 protein: CAWSTLRTAGNTIYF

J gene: TRBJ2-2
V gene: TRBV21-1
clone size: .
D gene: .
CDR3 DNA: TGTGCCAGAGCCCGACAGGGCAAGGACACCGGGGAGCTGTTTTTT
CDR3 protein: CARARQGKDTGELFF

J gene: TRBJ2-3
V gene: TRBV14
clone size: .
D gene: TRBD2
CDR3 DNA: TGTGCCAGCAGCCAAGAGTTACGGGGAGGGAGTGCAGATACGCAGTATTTT
CDR3 protein: CASSQELRGGSADTQYF

J gene: TRBJ1-1
V gene: TRBV28
clone size: .
D gene: .
CDR3 DNA: TGTGCCAGCAGTTATCAGGGAGGGAACACTGAAGCTTTCTTT
CDR3 protein: CASSYQGGNTEAFF

J gene: TRBJ2-7
V gene: TRBV9
clone size: .
D gene: TRBD2
CDR3 DNA: TGTGCCAGCAGCCGGGGTTCAGCGGGAGGTAACAGCGAGCAGTACTTC
CDR3 protein: CASSRGSAGGNSEQYF

J gene: TRBJ2-1
V gene: TRBV7-9
clone size: .
D gene: TRBD2
CDR3 DNA: TGTGCCAGCAGCTTAGCGCGAATAGCGGGAGTAAATGAGCAGTTCTTC
CDR3 protein: CASSLARIAGVNEQFF

J gene: TRBJ2-7
V gene: TRBV20-1
clone size: .
D gene: TRBD1
CDR3 DNA: TGCAGTGCTACACAGGGGATCGAGCAGTACTTC
CDR3 protein: CSATQGIEQYF

J gene: TRBJ2-2
V gene: TRBV2
clone size: .
D gene: .
CDR3 DNA: TGTGCCAGCAGTGAAATAGCAGGGAATCGGGAGCTGTTTTTT
CDR3 protein: CASSEIAGNRELFF

J gene: TRBJ2-1
V gene: TRBV5-1
clone size: .
D gene: TRBD2
CDR3 DNA: TGCGCCAGCAGCTTGGGATGGTCCGGGACTAGCGGGACGGATGAGCAGTTCTTC
CDR3 protein: CASSLGWSGTSGTDEQFF

J gene: TRBJ1-2
V gene: TRBV7-8
clone size: .
D gene: TRBD1
CDR3 DNA: TGTGCCAGCAGCTTAGGGACAGGCAACTATGGCTACACCTTC
CDR3 protein: CASSLGTGNYGYTF

J gene: TRBJ2-6
V gene: TRBV21-1
clone size: .
D gene: .
CDR3 DNA: TGTGCCAGCAGCCAACAGGGGGCTCTCTCTGGGGCCAACGTCCTGACTTTC
CDR3 protein: CASSQQGALSGANVLTF